This T cell receptor beta chain was sequenced in a study of blood T cell repertoires in COVID-19. Study information: From T cells, B-cell-depleted T cells, or PBMCs came the material, which was cDNA or gDNA.

The CDR3 contains 13 residues. V dropped 11 bases and J dropped 2 bases, with 13 bases sitting between them. Germline loops: CDR1 MDHEN, CDR2 SYDVKM. In the original analysis: Scientists estimated how many nucleated cells there were by amplifying reference gene primers. Only in-frame clones appear in the TCRdb table, and some are missing; sequencing was by immunoSEQ multiplex PCR. D and trimming were read from the DNA, whereas the V and J calls and clone size are those reported in that table. There are approximately 210,000 clones in the sample; approximately 86% occur only once, and approximately 4% lies in the top ten. In this sample, this clone turned up a few times.

This receptor was identified in an elderly woman with acute or convalescent COVID-19. The chain recombines TRBV28 with TRBJ1-5; a weak D match, TRBD1 (5 bases). The sample consisted of peripheral blood. CDR3 nucleotides: TGTGCCGCCGGGGGGTTTGGCAATCAGCCCCAGCATTTT. Translation: CAAGGFGNQPQHF.